This TCR beta chain was sequenced during a study of T cell repertoires in cytomegalovirus infection. Study information: Evidence of both CMV infection and a matching HLA type came from public TCR beta signatures. Study conclusions and caveats: Using cumulative public TCR beta family frequency, the authors identified those who carried CMV together with the relevant HLA. Predominance within the ex vivo response was attributable to HLA-C-restricted CMV-specific TCR beta clonotypes.

This clonotype was picked up a small number of times. Its specificity is unknown. TCRdb independently ran MiXCR on the reads; one entry per CDR3 protein. Among about 310,000 distinct CDR3 sequences, under 20% were seen once, and the ten largest hold 9.5% to 15%. V lost 4 bases to trimming and J lost 0 bases; unmatched junction nucleotides: 9. This CDR3 is 19 amino acids long. Germline V CDR1 and CDR2: MNHEY, SVGAGI. The clonotype was recovered from a human donor in good health (CMV status not recorded). Some clones in this sample may be carry-over from other donors' samples. Sequences were obtained from PBMCs. The chain carries TRBV6-5 and TRBJ2-1; 13 positions agree with TRBD2. The CDR3 coding sequence is TGTGCCAGCAGTTTTCCGACTAGCGGGGGGCTCAGCTCCTACAATGAGCAGTTCTTC. Translation gives CASSFPTSGGLSSYNEQFF.